This T cell receptor beta chain was profiled in a study of response to subunit inactivated influenza vaccine. Study-level results: Each seasonal flu vaccination may recruit only limited new T cells, authors suggested.

MiXCR, applied by TCRdb to the RT-PCR reads, yields one record per CDR3 protein. Of some 500,000 distinct CDR3 sequences listed, about 15% are singletons. Germline CDR1 reads SQVTM; CDR2 reads ANQGSEA. The V segment lost 5 bases and the J segment 2 bases; nucleotides outside the gene matches: 5. The CDR3 runs to 15 residues. This clonotype was observed a few times. The antigen remains unidentified. The source material was CD4+ T cells sorted from PBMCs, sampled less than 30 months after vaccination. This chain joins TRBV29-1 and TRBJ1-3; 11 bases are shared with TRBD1. This clonotype originated in a man aged 50 to 75 who received an inactivated influenza vaccine. The CDR3 region has the DNA TGCAGCGTTTCAGAGGGACAGGGGGCTGGAAACACCATATATTTT. Amino acid sequence: CSVSEGQGAGNTIYF.